This paragraph covers one T cell receptor (beta chain) sequence. The data were obtained in a study of blood T cell repertoires in COVID-19. Study background: The samples span acute and convalescent COVID-19 from the United States, Italy and Spain.

The CDR3 loop spans 18 amino acids. Sequencing used immunoSEQ multiplex PCR; TCRdb keeps in-frame clones, though not all of them. The sample carries approximately 440,000 clones, roughly 87% recorded once. The source is a woman aged 18-29 years who had recovered from COVID-19. The J gene is TRBJ1-6, the V gene TRBV21-1; TRBD1 reflects the table's D call only, with no check against the DNA. TRBV21-1 is listed as a pseudogene. The material sequenced was PBMCs or T cells enriched from blood (not recorded which). The CDR3 sequence: CASVDKTSVPGQGKPLHF. For the CDR3, the DNA is TGTGCCAGCGTCGACAAGACCTCAGTCCCGGGACAGGGGAAGCCCCTCCACTTT.